This T cell receptor (beta chain) was sequenced during a study of regulatory T cells in long-lasting Graves disease. V lost 6 bases and J lost 5, with 14 bases in between. This CDR3 contains 13 residues. Germline CDR1 MNHNS, CDR2 SASEGT. Concerning this clonotype itself: Its antigen is not identified.

CDR3-region Arm-PCR and iRepertoire HTBI primers produced the TCR beta libraries. A single record per CDR3 protein comes from TCRdb applying MiXCR to the multiplex PCR reads. The repertoire holds nearly 350,000 distinct CDR3 sequences, with about 20% as singletons. Study conclusions and caveats: The small sample size may have reduced accuracy. Compared with new cases, persistent Graves' patients showed reduced TCR diversity. Gene preferences differed: TRBV28, TRBJ1-2, TRBJ2-5 in persistent cases.

This sample's time point: persistent/refractory GD, antithyroid drugs over 5 years with positive TRAb. RNA from PBMCs was the source of the TCR library. An endocrinology department in Xi'an, China, recruited the patients. Sequences were derived from peripheral blood mononuclear cells (PBMCs), sampled when the disease was refractory, from a patient treated with antithyroid drugs. The gene calls are TRBV6-1 and TRBJ2-7, with D hard to call. This clonotype was sampled from a female donor with Graves disease. CDR3 protein: CASSQPPADEQYF. The DNA of the CDR3 is TGTGCCAGCAGCCAACCCCCGGCAGACGAGCAGTACTTC.